Listed here is a single TCR beta chain. As handled by the study authors: The authors estimated nucleated cell counts from reference gene primer amplification. The table came from immunoSEQ multiplex PCR; TCRdb's copy has only in-frame clones and leaves some out. That table furnishes V, J and clone size, whereas the DNA furnished D and trimming. The sample gives some 220,000 clones, about 82% of which show up once; about 2.4% is in the top ten. Recruited during active infection, patients (from Seattle) were subsequently followed longitudinally. This entry comes from a study of blood T cell repertoires in COVID-19. As for the study in general: There were acute and convalescent COVID-19 samples, and they came from the United States, Italy and Spain. From T cells, B-cell-depleted T cells, or PBMCs came the material, which was cDNA or gDNA.

Germline V lookup: CDR1 SGHDT, CDR2 YYEEEE. V was clipped by 4 bases and J by 8 bases; unmatched bases: 11. The CDR3 spans 14 residues. The genes are TRBV5-6 and TRBJ1-2; 7 nucleotides match TRBD1. This clonotype originated in a woman aged 65 to 85 with COVID-19, enrolled during active disease. Sequencing input: peripheral blood. The CDR3 spells CASSPDRVVGGYTF. Written as DNA, the CDR3 is TGTGCCAGCAGCCCCGACAGGGTAGTAGGGGGCTACACCTTC.